What follows is one T cell receptor beta chain and its context. Its antigen is still unknown. The input lacks base qualities; no much larger clone sits a single base away. The source of the sample is a study of molecular identifiers for immune sequencing clone quantification (dated by TCRdb to the late 2010s). At the level of the whole study: For a replicate experiment, the RNA from either 20,000 or 100,000 naive CD8 T cells was divided into five aliquots, and four of those aliquots went on to sequencing. This methods study used CD8 T cells to benchmark TCR RNA copy counting and molecular-identifier clustering-based TCR repertoire sequencing (MIDCIRS). What the work shows at the level of the full study, not this receptor alone: A single cell's worth of spiked-in Jurkat TCR RNA was reported detectable even among 750,000 to 1,000,000 naive CD8 T cells. Highly expanded clone sizes could be underestimated if identical TCR molecules share a barcode. When barcode sub-clustering was left out, chimeric consensus sequences inflated TCR diversity, with chimeras reaching as high as 47%. The naive libraries included spiked-in Jurkat TCR RNA (over nine copies' worth), and this RNA is not part of the donor repertoire. In CMV-specific effector cells, clones with more than 20 RNA copies accounted for over 97% of molecules, whereas in naive cells such clones accounted for under 1%. Modeling gave about three recovered TCR RNA copies per cell versus around 10 by digital PCR, implying 25% to 30% capture efficiency.

Trimming costs V 2 bases and J 0 bases, and their ends lie 11 bases apart. CDR1 and CDR2 are drawn from the germline V gene: MNHEY, SVGEGT. The CDR3 spans 15 residues, from the cysteine through the phenylalanine. Only the CDR3 part of the read is kept: 45 bases, read in frame from the first base. The library was produced with PCR. The data were produced on an Illumina HiSeq 4000. Bulk TCR libraries were made following a previously described method, with the TCR primers given in Table S5. Total RNA was purified with the Qiagen AllPrep DNA/RNA kit. Before analysis, reads from multiple sequencing runs of the same library were pooled. The original methods were these. Reads were retained only if the reads had an exact TCR constant sequence, and the retained reads were trimmed to 150 nt and grouped according to their 12-nt molecular barcodes. Reads within each barcode group were sub-clustered using a 15% Levenshtein threshold, and quality-weighted consensus sequences were constructed for each RNA molecule. Non-functional sequences were removed, as were lower-count sequences one edit away from another. Based on fitting two negative binomial distributions, any barcode sub-cluster with under 20% of the maximum read count was discarded. TCRdb redid the processing of the public reads, applying fastp at Q25 and MiXCR, and retained in-frame beta chains. Each CDR3 protein gets just one entry, which takes the most common genes and DNA from the rows behind it. TCRdb's processing, not the authors', yielded these V and J calls. For this sample the table gives about 640,000 distinct CDR3 sequences, of which just under 20% were detected only once. The top ten constitute roughly 0.9% of the sample.

Naive CD8 T cell libraries were made from around 18,000 to 910,000 sorted cells using 10%, 30% or 50% of purified RNA. Naive CD8 T cells, defined as CD8+CD4-CCR7+CD45RA+, were FACS-sorted into RLT Plus buffer on a BD FACSAria II. To test detection sensitivity, Jurkat RNA equivalent to under 12 TCR copies was spiked into samples of roughly 17,000-1,000,000 naive CD8 T cells. Enrichment of CD8 T cells was done with RosetteSep CD8+ T Cell Enrichment Cocktail plus Ficoll-Paque, and ACK red cell lysis came afterward. This sequence uses TRBV6-2 or TRBV6-3 and TRBJ2-7, with the D gene too uncertain to name. The sample was naive CD8+ T cells from blood, with Jurkat cell RNA spiked in. The cell subset or site label corresponds to: FACS-sorted CD8+CD4-CCR7+CD45RA+ naive T cells. This TCR was recovered from a human donor in good health. Some libraries in this study had Jurkat cell RNA spiked in. Here is the DNA: TGTGCCAGCAGTTACCGGGTCACAACCTCCTACGAGCAGTACTTC. Translated, it gives CASSYRVTTSYEQYF.